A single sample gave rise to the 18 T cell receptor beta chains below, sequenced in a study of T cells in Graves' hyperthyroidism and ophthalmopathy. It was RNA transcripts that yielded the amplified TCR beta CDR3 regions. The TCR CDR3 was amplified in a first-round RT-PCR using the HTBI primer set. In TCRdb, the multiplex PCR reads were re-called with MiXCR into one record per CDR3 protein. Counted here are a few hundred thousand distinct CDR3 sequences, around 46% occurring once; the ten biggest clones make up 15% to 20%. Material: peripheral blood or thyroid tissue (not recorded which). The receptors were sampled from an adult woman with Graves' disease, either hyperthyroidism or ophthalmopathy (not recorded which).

The CDR3 loop is CASSVGGGIQYF. CDR3 sequence (DNA): TGTGCCAGCAGCGTCGGGGGGGGCATTCAGTACTTC. This sequence joins TRBV9 and TRBJ2-4, with 8 bases that match TRBD2. CDR3 length: 12 amino acids. Per germline, CDR1 SGDLS and CDR2 YYNGEE. V shed 2 bases and J 9 bases; nucleotides not matched to a gene: 1.

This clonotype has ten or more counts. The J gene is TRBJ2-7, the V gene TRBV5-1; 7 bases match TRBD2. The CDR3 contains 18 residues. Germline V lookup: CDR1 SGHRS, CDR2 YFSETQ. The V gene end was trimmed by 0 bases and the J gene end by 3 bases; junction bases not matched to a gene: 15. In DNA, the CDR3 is TGCGCCAGCAGCTTGGTCTGGAGGGGTGGCGGGAGTAGCTACGAGCAGTACTTC. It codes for CASSLVWRGGGSSYEQYF.

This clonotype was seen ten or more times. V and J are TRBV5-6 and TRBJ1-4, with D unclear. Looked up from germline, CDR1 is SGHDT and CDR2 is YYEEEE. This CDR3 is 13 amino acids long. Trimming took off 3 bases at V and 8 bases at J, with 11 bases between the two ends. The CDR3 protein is CASSSGEDEKLFF. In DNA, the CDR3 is TGTGCCAGCAGCTCCGGGGAGGACGAAAAACTGTTTTTT.

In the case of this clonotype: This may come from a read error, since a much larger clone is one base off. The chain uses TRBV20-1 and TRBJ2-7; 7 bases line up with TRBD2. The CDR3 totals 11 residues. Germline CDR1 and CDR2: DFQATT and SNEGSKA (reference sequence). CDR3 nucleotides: TGCAGTGCTGTCGGGGACTACGAGCAGTGCTTC. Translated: CSAVGDYEQCF.

CDR3 sequence reads: CASSPDSTEDEQYF. CDR3 DNA: TGTGCCAGCAGTCCTGACAGTACGGAAGACGAGCAGTACTTC. The V call is TRBV7-9, the J call TRBJ2-7; a possible D gene is TRBD1 (5 bases). The V end lost 6 bases, the J end lost 5 bases, and 17 bases lay between the germline ends. The CDR3 totals 14 residues. Germline V gives CDR1 SEHNR, CDR2 FQNEAQ (reference sequence).

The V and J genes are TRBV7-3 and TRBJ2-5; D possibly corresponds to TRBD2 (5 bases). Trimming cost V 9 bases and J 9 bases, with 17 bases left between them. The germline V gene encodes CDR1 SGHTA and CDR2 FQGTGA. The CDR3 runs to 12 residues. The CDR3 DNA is TGTGCCAGACGGGAAGGGCTTCAGCCCCAGTACTTC. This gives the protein CARREGLQPQYF.

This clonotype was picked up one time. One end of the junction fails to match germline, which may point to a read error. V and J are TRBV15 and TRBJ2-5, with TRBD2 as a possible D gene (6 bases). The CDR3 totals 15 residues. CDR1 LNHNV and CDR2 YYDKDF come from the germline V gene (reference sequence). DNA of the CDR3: TGTGCCGCCAGCAGCCATCCTAGCGTGAGGGAGACCCAGTACTTC. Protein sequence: CAASSHPSVRETQYF.

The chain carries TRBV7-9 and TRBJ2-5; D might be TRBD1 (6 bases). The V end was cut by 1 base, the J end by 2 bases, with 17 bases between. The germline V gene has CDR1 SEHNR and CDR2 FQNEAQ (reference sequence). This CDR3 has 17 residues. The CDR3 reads CASSLVATGSGQETQYF. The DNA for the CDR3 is TGTGCCAGCAGCTTAGTGGCCACAGGGTCGGGGCAAGAGACCCAGTACTTC.

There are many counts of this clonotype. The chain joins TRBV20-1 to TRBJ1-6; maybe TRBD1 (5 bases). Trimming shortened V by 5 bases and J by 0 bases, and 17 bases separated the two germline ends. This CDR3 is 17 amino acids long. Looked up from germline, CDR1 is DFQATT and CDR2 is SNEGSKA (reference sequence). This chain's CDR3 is CSASAGDRDSYNSPLHF. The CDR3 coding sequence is TGCAGTGCTTCTGCCGGGGACCGAGACTCCTATAATTCACCCCTCCACTTT.

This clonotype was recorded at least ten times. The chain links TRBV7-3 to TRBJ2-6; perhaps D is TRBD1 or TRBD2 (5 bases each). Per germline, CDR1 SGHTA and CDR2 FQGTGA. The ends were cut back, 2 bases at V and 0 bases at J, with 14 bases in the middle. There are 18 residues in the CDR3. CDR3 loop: CASSLWGNLGSGANVLTF. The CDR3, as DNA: TGTGCCAGCAGCTTATGGGGGAACCTGGGCTCTGGGGCCAACGTCCTGACTTTC.

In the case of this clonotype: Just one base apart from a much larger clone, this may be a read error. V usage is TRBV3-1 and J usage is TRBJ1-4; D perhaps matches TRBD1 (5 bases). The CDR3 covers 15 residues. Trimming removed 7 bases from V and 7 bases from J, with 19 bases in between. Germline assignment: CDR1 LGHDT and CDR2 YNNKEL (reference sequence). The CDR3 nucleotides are TGTGCCAGCACCCTAAGACAGTCAAGAGGTGAAAAACTGTTTTTT. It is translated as CASTLRQSRGEKLFF.

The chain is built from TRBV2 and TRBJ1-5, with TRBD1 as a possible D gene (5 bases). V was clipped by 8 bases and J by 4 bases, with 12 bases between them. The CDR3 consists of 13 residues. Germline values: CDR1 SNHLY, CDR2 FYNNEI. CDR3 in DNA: TGTGCCAGCGACGGGGCAGAGAATCAGCCCCAGCATTTT. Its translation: CASDGAENQPQHF.

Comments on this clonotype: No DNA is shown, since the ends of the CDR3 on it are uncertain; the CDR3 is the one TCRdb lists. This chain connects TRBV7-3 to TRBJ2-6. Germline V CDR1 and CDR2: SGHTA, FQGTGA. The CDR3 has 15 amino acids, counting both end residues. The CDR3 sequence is CASSFQVSGANVLTF.

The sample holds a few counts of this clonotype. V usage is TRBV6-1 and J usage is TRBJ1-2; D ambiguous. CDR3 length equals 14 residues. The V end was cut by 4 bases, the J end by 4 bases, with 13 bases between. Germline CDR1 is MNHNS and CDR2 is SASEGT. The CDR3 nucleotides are TGTGCCAGCAGTGGGGCCGGTGGACTCTATGGCTACACCTTC. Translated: CASSGAGGLYGYTF.

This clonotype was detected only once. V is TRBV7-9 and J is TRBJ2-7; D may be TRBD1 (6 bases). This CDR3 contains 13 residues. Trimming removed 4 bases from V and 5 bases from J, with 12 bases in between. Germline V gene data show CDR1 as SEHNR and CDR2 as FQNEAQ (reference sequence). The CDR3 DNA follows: TGTGCCAGCAGCTCATCAGGGGAAAACGAGCAGTACTTC. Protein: CASSSSGENEQYF.

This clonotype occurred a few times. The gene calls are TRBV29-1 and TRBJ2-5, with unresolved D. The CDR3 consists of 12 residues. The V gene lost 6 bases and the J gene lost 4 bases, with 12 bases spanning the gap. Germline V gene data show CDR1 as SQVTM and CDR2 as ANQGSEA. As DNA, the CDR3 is TGCAGCGTCGGTAGAGGTTTAGAGACCCAGTACTTC. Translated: CSVGRGLETQYF.

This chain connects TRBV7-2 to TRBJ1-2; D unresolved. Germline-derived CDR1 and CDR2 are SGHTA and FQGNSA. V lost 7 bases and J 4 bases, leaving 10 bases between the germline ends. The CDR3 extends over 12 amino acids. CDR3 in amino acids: CASTIQSYGYTF. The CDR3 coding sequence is TGTGCCAGCACCATTCAGAGCTATGGCTACACCTTC.

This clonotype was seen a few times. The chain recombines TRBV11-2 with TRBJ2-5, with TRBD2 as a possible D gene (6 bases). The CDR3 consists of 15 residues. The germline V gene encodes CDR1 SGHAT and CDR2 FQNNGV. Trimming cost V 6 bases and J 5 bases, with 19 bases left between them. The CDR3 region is CASSSGPQAGETQYF. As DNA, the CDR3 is TGTGCCAGCAGTTCCGGGCCACAGGCGGGGGAGACCCAGTACTTC.